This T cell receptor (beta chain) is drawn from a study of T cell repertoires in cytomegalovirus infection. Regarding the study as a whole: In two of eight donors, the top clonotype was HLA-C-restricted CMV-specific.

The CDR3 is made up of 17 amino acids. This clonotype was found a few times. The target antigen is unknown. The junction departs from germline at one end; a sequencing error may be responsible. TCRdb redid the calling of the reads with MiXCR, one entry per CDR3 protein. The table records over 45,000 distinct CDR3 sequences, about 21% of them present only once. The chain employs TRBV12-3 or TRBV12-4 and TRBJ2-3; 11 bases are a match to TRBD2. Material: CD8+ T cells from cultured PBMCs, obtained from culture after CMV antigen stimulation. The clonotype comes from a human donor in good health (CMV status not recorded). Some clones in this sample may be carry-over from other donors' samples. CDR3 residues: CASSLAGGPYVIDTQYF. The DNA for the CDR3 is TGTGCCAGCAGCTTAGCGGGGGGGCCTTATGTTATAGATACGCAGTATTTT.